The 32 T cell receptor beta chains below come from one sample, sequenced in a study of regulatory T cells in long-lasting Graves disease. Investigators prepared the TCR beta libraries by applying iRepertoire HTBI primers and Arm-PCR of CDR3 regions. MiXCR, run by TCRdb on the multiplex PCR reads, gives a single entry per CDR3 protein. The sample carries approximately 470,000 distinct CDR3 sequences, less than 25% recorded once. Documented time point: persistent/refractory GD, antithyroid drugs over 5 years with positive TRAb. From RNA extracted from PBMCs, the TCR library was made. This material consisted of peripheral blood mononuclear cells (PBMCs), taken when the disease was refractory, from a patient treated with antithyroid drugs. The origin of the receptors is a female donor with Graves disease.

The chain recombines TRBV12-3 or TRBV12-4 with TRBJ2-2; 7 bases align to TRBD1. V was clipped by 8 bases and J by 7 bases; unmatched bases: 10. The CDR3 extends over 14 amino acids. The CDR3 reads CASLNTGEGGELFF. CDR3 bases: TGTGCCAGCCTCAATACAGGGGAAGGCGGGGAGCTGTTTTTT.

This clonotype has a single count. A read error is possible here, since a much larger clone lies one base away. J is TRBJ2-7 and V is TRBV20-1, with D unresolved. There are 13 residues in the CDR3. Trimming removed 5 bases from V and 4 bases from J, with 15 bases in between. CDR1 and CDR2 (germline): DFQATT, SNEGSKA (reference sequence). The chain's CDR3 is CSAPIHGKYEQYF. CDR3 sequence (DNA): TGCAGTGCTCCGATCCACGGCAAGTACGAGCAGTACTTC.

To note about this clonotype: This may stem from a read error, because a much larger clone lies one nucleotide away. This sequence joins TRBV2 and TRBJ1-5; D is undetermined. V lost 5 bases to trimming and J lost 3 bases, with 11 bases between them. The CDR3 extends over 14 amino acids. From germline, CDR1 is SNHLY and CDR2 FYNNEI. CDR3: CASSTEVDNQPQHF. The CDR3 DNA follows: TGTGCCAGCAGTACGGAGGTAGACAATCAGCCCCAGCATTTT.

This chain connects TRBV6-2 or TRBV6-3 to TRBJ2-5; D is perhaps TRBD2 (5 bases). Germline CDR1 and CDR2: MNHEY and SVGEGT. V dropped 5 bases and J dropped 5 bases, with 24 bases sitting between them. The CDR3 spans 17 residues. DNA of the CDR3: TGTGCCAGCAGTGAAGGTGCCCCACTCGCCTTAGCGGAGACCCAGTACTTC. Its protein is CASSEGAPLALAETQYF.

CDR3 in amino acids: CASRRGGEKLFF. Here the CDR3 DNA reads TGTGCCAGCAGGAGGGGAGGGGAAAAACTGTTTTTT. The gene calls are TRBV7-9 and TRBJ1-4; weak D call: TRBD1 (5 bases). Germline CDR1 SEHNR, CDR2 FQNEAQ (reference sequence). This CDR3 has 12 residues. V was cut by 6 bases and J by 8 bases, with 10 bases left in between.

On this clonotype itself: Mismatch with germline at one junction end may stem from a read error. Here the CDR3 DNA reads TGTACCAGCCGCCGGGACGGTGAAAAACTGTTTTTT. It codes for CTSRRDGEKLFF. The chain combines TRBV2 with TRBJ1-4, with D possibly being TRBD1 (5 bases). Germline assignment: CDR1 SNHLY and CDR2 FYNNEI. CDR3 length: 12 residues. The entire variable domain, with the rest obtained from reference TRBV2 and TRBJ1-4, is as follows: EPEVTQTPSHQVTQMGQEVILRCVPISNHLYFYWYRQILGQKVEFLVSFYNNEISEKSEIFDDQFSVERPDGSNFTLKIRSTKLEDSAMYFCTSRRDGEKLFFGSGTQLSVL.

This clonotype was detected ten times or more. The chain is built from TRBV6-1 and TRBJ1-2; possibly TRBD1 for D (6 bases). The CDR3 consists of 12 residues. Germline CDR1 MNHNS, CDR2 SASEGT. V was clipped by 7 bases and J by 3 bases, with 9 bases between them. CDR3 region: CASTGADYGYTF. The CDR3, as DNA: TGTGCCAGCACGGGGGCGGACTATGGCTACACCTTC.

There are a few counts of this clonotype. V usage is TRBV6-5 and J usage is TRBJ2-7; D gene uncertain. Trimming left V 0 bases short and J 0 bases short, with 9 bases between. CDR3 length equals 15 residues. Germline loops: CDR1 MNHEY, CDR2 SVGAGI. The CDR3 region has the DNA TGTGCCAGCAGTTACTCCCCCGGCGGCTCCTACGAGCAGTACTTC. It codes for CASSYSPGGSYEQYF.

The chain combines TRBV9 with TRBJ2-1; no definite D call. The CDR3 length is 12 residues. Trimming stripped 3 bases from V and 8 bases from J, with 9 bases between. Germline values: CDR1 SGDLS, CDR2 YYNGEE. Here the CDR3 reads CASSAEGDEQFF. The CDR3 region has the DNA TGTGCCAGCAGCGCGGAAGGCGATGAGCAGTTCTTC.

CDR3 sequence reads: CASSPSGSTDTQYF. CDR3 nucleotide sequence: TGTGCCAGCTCACCCAGCGGGAGCACAGATACGCAGTATTTT. This chain connects TRBV18 to TRBJ2-3, with TRBD2 as a possible D gene (6 bases). The V end was cut by 3 bases, the J end by 0 bases, with 7 bases between. The CDR3 spans 14 residues. Germline CDR1 is KGHSH and CDR2 is LQKENI.

The CDR3 here is CASRPRQGANEQFF. In DNA, the CDR3 is TGTGCCAGCAGGCCTCGACAGGGCGCCAATGAGCAGTTCTTC. The V call is TRBV7-8, the J call TRBJ2-1; 7 positions agree with TRBD1. V was clipped by 6 bases and J by 6 bases; unmatched bases: 8. Germline-derived CDR1 and CDR2 are SGHVS and FQNEAQ. This CDR3 has 14 amino acids.

The chain has TRBV20-1 and TRBJ2-7; 8 nucleotides match TRBD2. The germline V gene has CDR1 DFQATT and CDR2 SNEGSKA (reference sequence). The V and J ends lost 0 bases and 0 bases, in that order; junction bases with no gene match: 7. The CDR3 has 16 residues. The CDR3 coding sequence is TGCAGTGCTAGAGATTTCGGGGGGGAAAGCTCCTACGAGCAGTACTTC. Its protein is CSARDFGGESSYEQYF.

This clonotype was seen many times. The rearrangement joins TRBV2 to TRBJ2-5; D is undetermined. Deletions cut 1 base from V and 2 bases from J, with 17 bases between. Per germline, CDR1 SNHLY and CDR2 FYNNEI. The length of the CDR3 is 17 residues. CDR3 nucleotides: TGTGCCAGCAGTGAAGGTCAATTGGCAGCCTTTCAAGAGACCCAGTACTTC. Amino acids: CASSEGQLAAFQETQYF. The full variable domain, completed using reference TRBV2 and TRBJ2-5, is EPEVTQTPSHQVTQMGQEVILRCVPISNHLYFYWYRQILGQKVEFLVSFYNNEISEKSEIFDDQFSVERPDGSNFTLKIRSTKLEDSAMYFCASSEGQLAAFQETQYFGPGTRLLVL.

This chain uses TRBV20-1 with TRBJ1-2; tentatively, D is TRBD1 (5 bases). V was trimmed by 3 bases and J by 4 bases, leaving 9 bases between them. The CDR3 has 12 amino acids. CDR1 and CDR2 from the germline V gene are DFQATT and SNEGSKA (reference sequence). The chain's CDR3 is CSASRDPYGYTF. The CDR3 bases are TGCAGTGCTAGCCGGGACCCCTATGGCTACACCTTC.

This clonotype was counted many times. The CDR3 spells CASSYDGRETQYF. For the CDR3, the DNA is TGTGCCAGCAGTTACGACGGGCGAGAGACCCAGTACTTC. V usage is TRBV6-5 and J usage is TRBJ2-5; D not resolved. V was cut by 2 bases and J by 4 bases, with 8 bases left in between. The V gene's germline CDR1 is MNHEY and CDR2 SVGAGI. This CDR3 has 13 amino acids.

This clonotype has more than one count but fewer than ten. V is TRBV6-2 or TRBV6-3 and J is TRBJ1-1, with D hard to call. Germline lookup yields CDR1 MNHEY and CDR2 SVGEGT. The V gene lost 0 bases and the J gene lost 0 bases, with 20 bases spanning the gap. This CDR3 is built from 19 residues. The CDR3 sequence: CASSYSTPAAFWVNTEAFF. The DNA for the CDR3 is TGTGCCAGCAGTTACTCGACTCCGGCGGCGTTTTGGGTGAACACTGAAGCTTTCTTT.

This clonotype was detected a few times. This chain joins TRBV9 and TRBJ1-6, with D possibly being TRBD1 (5 bases). The CDR3 has 14 residues. Per the germline V gene, CDR1 is SGDLS and CDR2 is YYNGEE. V was clipped by 1 base and J by 7 bases, with 9 bases between them. CDR3 coding DNA: TGTGCCAGCAGCGTAAAGCAGGGCAATTCACCCCTCCACTTT. Translated, it gives CASSVKQGNSPLHF.

The chain joins TRBV7-8 to TRBJ1-2; the match to TRBD1 covers 9 bases. Germline values: CDR1 SGHVS, CDR2 FQNEAQ. The CDR3 is 16 amino acids. J lost 4 bases, V lost 2 bases, and 8 bases had no gene match. This CDR3 is CASSLTPTGGGYGYTF. As DNA, the CDR3 is TGTGCCAGCAGCTTAACCCCGACAGGGGGAGGCTATGGCTACACCTTC. Variable domain in full (rest from reference TRBV7-8 and TRBJ1-2): GAGVSQSPRYKVAKRGQDVALRCDPISGHVSLFWYQQALGQGPEFLTYFQNEAQLDKSGLPSDRFFAERPEGSVSTLKIQRTQQEDSAVYLCASSLTPTGGGYGYTFGSGTRLTVV.

This clonotype was seen more than once but under ten times. The rearrangement joins TRBV19 to TRBJ1-5; D not resolved. The V end lost 8 bases, the J end lost 2 bases, and 16 bases lay between the germline ends. CDR1 and CDR2 (germline): LNHDA, SQIVND (reference sequence). The CDR3 runs 15 residues. The CDR3: CASHPLYQGNQPQHF. Written as DNA, the CDR3 is TGTGCCAGTCACCCCCTCTATCAGGGCAATCAGCCCCAGCATTTT.

In its sample, this clonotype was seen a few times. The V call is TRBV9, the J call TRBJ2-3, with 9 bases lining up with TRBD1. The germline gives CDR1 SGDLS, CDR2 YYNGEE. Unmatched junction bases numbered 10, after V lost 4 bases and J lost 1 base. The CDR3 has 17 residues. This CDR3 reads CASSTRDWTGGTDTQYF. CDR3 DNA sequence: TGTGCCAGCAGCACCAGAGATTGGACAGGGGGCACAGATACGCAGTATTTT.

This rearrangement joins TRBV28 to TRBJ2-1, with D tentatively TRBD2 (6 bases). This CDR3 region has 15 residues. V lost 7 bases and J lost 0, with 13 bases in between. Germline V lookup: CDR1 MDHEN, CDR2 SYDVKM. CDR3 region: CASTSGGNSYNEQFF. CDR3 nucleotide sequence: TGTGCCAGCACCTCTGGCGGGAACTCCTACAATGAGCAGTTCTTC.

The chain carries TRBV28 and TRBJ2-1, with 8 positions matching TRBD2. This CDR3 contains 15 residues. With 5 bases clipped from V and 5 bases from J, the junction kept 8 bases outside the gene matches. CDR1 MDHEN and CDR2 SYDVKM come from the germline V gene. The CDR3 loop is CASSPLLAADNEQFF. CDR3 DNA sequence: TGTGCCAGCAGTCCCTTACTAGCGGCTGACAATGAGCAGTTCTTC.

The V and J genes are TRBV6-1 and TRBJ2-1, with D perhaps matching TRBD1 (5 bases). The CDR3 extends over 13 amino acids. From germline, CDR1 is MNHNS and CDR2 SASEGT. Trimming cost V 6 bases and J 8 bases, with 14 bases left between them. CDR3 sequence reads: CASRTNRGHEQFF. CDR3 coding DNA: TGTGCCAGCAGAACTAATAGGGGCCATGAGCAGTTCTTC.

The J gene is TRBJ2-7, the V gene TRBV7-2; 11 positions agree with TRBD2. V lost 4 bases, J lost 11 bases, and 4 bases stayed unmatched. This CDR3 comprises 12 residues. Germline CDR1 reads SGHTA; CDR2 reads FQGNSA. Written as DNA, the CDR3 is TGTGCCAGCAGCTCCACTAGCGGGAGAGAGTACTTC. Amino acids: CASSSTSGREYF.

This clonotype occurred a few times. The chain uses TRBV6-5 and TRBJ2-7, with a tentative D call TRBD2 (5 bases). The V gene lost 4 bases and the J gene lost 7 bases, with 11 bases spanning the gap. CDR3 length: 12 amino acids. Germline loops: CDR1 MNHEY, CDR2 SVGAGI. In nucleotides, the CDR3 is TGTGCCAGCAGTTTGGCCCGGGGAGAGCAGTACTTC. The encoded protein is CASSLARGEQYF.

This clonotype was picked up a small number of times. The chain is built from TRBV30 and TRBJ1-5; possible D gene TRBD1, 5 bases. Trimming stripped 1 base from V and 0 bases from J, with 10 bases between. CDR3 length: 15 residues. Germline V CDR1 and CDR2: GTSNPN, SVGIG (reference sequence). The chain's CDR3 is CAWSGGSISNQPQHF. The CDR3 nucleotides are TGTGCCTGGAGTGGGGGGAGCATTAGCAATCAGCCCCAGCATTTT. The full variable domain, with the rest looked up from reference TRBV30 and TRBJ1-5, is SQTIHQWPATLVQPVGSPLSLECTVEGTSNPNLYWYRQAAGRGLQLLFYSVGIGQISSEVPQNLSASRPQDRQFILSSKKLLLSDSGFYLCAWSGGSISNQPQHFGDGTRLSIL.

The chain carries TRBV7-8 and TRBJ2-2; tentatively, D is TRBD2 (5 bases). The ends were cut back, 6 bases at V and 4 bases at J, with 15 bases in the middle. Germline V lookup: CDR1 SGHVS, CDR2 FQNEAQ. The CDR3 is 15 residues long. This CDR3 reads CASSTEVTFTGELFF. CDR3 nucleotides: TGTGCCAGCAGTACGGAGGTCACTTTCACCGGGGAGCTGTTTTTT.

The chain carries TRBV7-2 and TRBJ2-1; unclear D gene. The ends were cut back, 6 bases at V and 0 bases at J, with 15 bases in the middle. Germline CDR1 is SGHTA and CDR2 is FQGNSA. The CDR3 runs 16 residues. The CDR3 nucleotides are TGTGCCAGCAGTTTCTCGGGCATGAGCTCCTACAATGAGCAGTTCTTC. Its translation: CASSFSGMSSYNEQFF.

J is TRBJ1-2 and V is TRBV4-1; D is perhaps TRBD1 (6 bases). The V gene's germline CDR1 is MGHRA and CDR2 YSYEKL. Deletions cut 0 bases from V and 5 bases from J, with 10 bases between. The length of the CDR3 is 14 residues. The CDR3 is CASSQDGGLYGYTF. The CDR3 DNA follows: TGCGCCAGCAGCCAAGATGGGGGCCTTTATGGCTACACCTTC.

In regard to this clonotype: Being one base from a much bigger clone, this may be a read error. V is TRBV6-6 and J is TRBJ2-7; TRBD2 agrees at 9 bases. The CDR3 has 15 amino acids. Looked up from germline, CDR1 is MNHNY and CDR2 is SVGAGI (reference sequence). CDR3 sequence: CASGYSSLAGHEQYF. The CDR3 nucleotides read TGTGCCAGCGGTTACTCGAGTCTAGCGGGACACGAGCAGTACTTC.

The rearrangement links TRBV11-3 to TRBJ2-2; possibly TRBD1 or TRBD2 for D (6 bases each). CDR1 and CDR2 from the germline V gene are SGHNT and YENEEA. The CDR3 runs to 16 residues. V was pared by 4 bases and J by 1 base, with 13 bases between. The CDR3 reads CASSSKGGQNTGELFF. CDR3 DNA: TGTGCCAGCAGCTCGAAGGGGGGACAGAACACCGGGGAGCTGTTTTTT. The variable domain in full, completed from reference TRBV11-3 and TRBJ2-2, reads EAGVVQSPRYKIIEKKQPVAFWCNPISGHNTLYWYLQNLGQGPELLIRYENEEAVDDSQLPKDRFSAERLKGVDSTLKIQPAELGDSAVYLCASSSKGGQNTGELFFGEGSRLTVL.

The chain combines TRBV5-4 with TRBJ1-2; TRBD1 matches at 8 bases. Germline lookup yields CDR1 SGHNT and CDR2 YYREEE (reference sequence). The CDR3 is made up of 15 amino acids. V lost 0 bases and J lost 8; bases outside the gene matches: 9. The CDR3 loop is CASSLAPDRDGGYTF. The CDR3 nucleotides read TGTGCCAGCAGCTTGGCTCCGGACAGGGATGGCGGCTACACCTTC.